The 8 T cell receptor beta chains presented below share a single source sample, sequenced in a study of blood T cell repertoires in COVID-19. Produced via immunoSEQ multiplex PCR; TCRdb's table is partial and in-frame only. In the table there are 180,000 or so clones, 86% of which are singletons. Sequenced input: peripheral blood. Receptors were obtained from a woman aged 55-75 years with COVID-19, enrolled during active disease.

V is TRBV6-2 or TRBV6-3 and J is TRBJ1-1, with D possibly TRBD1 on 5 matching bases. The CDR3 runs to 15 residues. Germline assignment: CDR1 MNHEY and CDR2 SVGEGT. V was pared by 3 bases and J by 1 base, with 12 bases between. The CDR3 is CASSYWQGRNTEAFF. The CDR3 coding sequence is TGTGCCAGCAGTTATTGGCAGGGTCGGAACACTGAAGCTTTCTTT.

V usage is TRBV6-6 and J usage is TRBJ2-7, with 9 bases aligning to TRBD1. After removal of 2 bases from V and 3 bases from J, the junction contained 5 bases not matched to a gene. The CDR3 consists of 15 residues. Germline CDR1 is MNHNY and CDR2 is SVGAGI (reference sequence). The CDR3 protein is CASSYDGQGIYEQYF. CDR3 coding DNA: TGTGCCAGCAGTTACGATGGACAGGGGATCTACGAGCAGTACTTC.

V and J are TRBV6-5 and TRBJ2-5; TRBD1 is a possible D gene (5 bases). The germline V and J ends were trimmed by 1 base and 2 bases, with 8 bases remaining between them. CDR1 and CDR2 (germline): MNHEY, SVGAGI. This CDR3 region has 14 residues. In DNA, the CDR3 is TGTGCCAGCAGTTACTGGGGCAGTCAAGAGACCCAGTACTTC. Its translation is CASSYWGSQETQYF.

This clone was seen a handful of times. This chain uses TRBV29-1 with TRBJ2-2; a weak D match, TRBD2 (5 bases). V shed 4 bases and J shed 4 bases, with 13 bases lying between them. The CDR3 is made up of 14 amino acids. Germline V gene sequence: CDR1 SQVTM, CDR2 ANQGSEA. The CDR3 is CSVGGQGFTGELFF. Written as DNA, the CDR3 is TGCAGCGTTGGAGGGCAAGGCTTCACCGGGGAGCTGTTTTTT.

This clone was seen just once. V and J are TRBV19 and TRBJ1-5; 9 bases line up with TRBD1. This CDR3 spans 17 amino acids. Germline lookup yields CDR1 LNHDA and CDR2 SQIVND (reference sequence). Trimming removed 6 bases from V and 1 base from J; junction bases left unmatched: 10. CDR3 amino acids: CASRSTGGGWSNQPQHF. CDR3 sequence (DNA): TGTGCCAGTAGATCCACAGGGGGCGGTTGGAGCAATCAGCCCCAGCATTTT. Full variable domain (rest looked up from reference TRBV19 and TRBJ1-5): DGGITQSPKYLFRKEGQNVTLSCEQNLNHDAMYWYRQDPGQGLRLIYYSQIVNDFQKGDIAEGYSVSREKKESFPLTVTSAQKNPTAFYLCASRSTGGGWSNQPQHFGDGTRLSIL.

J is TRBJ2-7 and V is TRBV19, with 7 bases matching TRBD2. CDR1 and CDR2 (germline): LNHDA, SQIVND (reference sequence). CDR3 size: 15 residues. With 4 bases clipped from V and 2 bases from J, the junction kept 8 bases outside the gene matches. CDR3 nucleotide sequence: TGTGCCAGTAGTACCTCCTTCGGGGGGACCTACGAGCAGTACTTC. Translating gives CASSTSFGGTYEQYF.

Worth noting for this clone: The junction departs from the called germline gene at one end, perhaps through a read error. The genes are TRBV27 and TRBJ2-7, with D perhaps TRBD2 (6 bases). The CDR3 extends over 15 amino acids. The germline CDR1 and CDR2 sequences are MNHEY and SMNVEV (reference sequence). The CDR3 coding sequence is TGTGCCAGCACTTTATCTGGGGGGAGCTCCTACGAGCAGTACTTC. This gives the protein CASTLSGGSSYEQYF.

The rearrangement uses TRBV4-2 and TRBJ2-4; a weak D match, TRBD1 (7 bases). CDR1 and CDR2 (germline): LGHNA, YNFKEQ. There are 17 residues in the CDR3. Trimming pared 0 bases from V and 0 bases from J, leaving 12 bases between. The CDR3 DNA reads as TGTGCCAGCAGCCAAGACGCAGGGGGACTAGCCAAAAACATTCAGTACTTC. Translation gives CASSQDAGGLAKNIQYF.